The sequence of this TCR beta chain was determined in a study of shared clonotypes between healthy human individuals. Study-wide points: Shared across a few donors were around 5% of the naive CD4 clonotypes.

The CDR3 is 12 residues long. Germline loops: CDR1 GTSNPN, CDR2 SVGIG (reference sequence). Comments on this clone: The antigen is not known. The junction departs from germline at one end; a sequencing error may be responsible.

A deep-level run was used for the assay. Over several immunoSEQ plates, each subset's genomic DNA was distributed in even portions. Authors' methods: ImmunoSEQ supplied junction-only sequences lacking quality scores, so filtering was different. Clones were read by immunoSEQ multiplex PCR, and TCRdb kept only the in-frame ones, dropping some. That table supplies the V and J calls and clone size; D and trimming were determined from the DNA. The sample has 2 million to 2.5 million clones, about 94% seen once; the top ten hold 0.13%. The receptor comes from a man younger than 30 in good health. This chain connects TRBV30 to TRBJ2-7; D gene unclear. Sequencing was performed on naive CD4+ T cells sorted from blood. Subset: CD45RA+ positively selected. The CDR3 DNA reads TGTGCCTGGAGTTTAGCCTCCCACGAGCAGTACTTC. Protein sequence: CAWSLASHEQYF.